This entry features one T cell receptor beta chain sequence. It has no known antigen specificity. Base qualities are missing; no much larger clone stands one base away. The sample is drawn from a study of CD8+ T cells in alopecia areata (dated 2018 in TCRdb). In terms of the full investigation: Treated patients were enrolled in an open-label pilot trial of oral tofacitinib at 5 to 10 mg twice daily for moderate-to-severe alopecia areata. Patients stayed on tofacitinib for 6 to 18 months and then had 6 months of follow-up off drug so that delayed response and recurrence could be assessed. On the human side, TCRbeta sequencing was run on scalp tissue and on sorted CD4+ and CD8+ peripheral blood T cells from healthy controls and from alopecia areata patients with either patchy or totalis/universalis disease. RNA came from the PAXgene miRNA kit for fixed scalp, the miRNeasy kit for PBMCs, and the RNeasy kit for mouse skin. TCRbeta CDR3 regions were amplified by immunoSEQ multiplex PCR using 35 Vbeta forward and 13 Jbeta reverse primers. Biopsies were taken from tofacitinib-treated patients at baseline and at 4 and 24 weeks of treatment, and a later scalp biopsy was taken in several of the tofacitinib-treated patients. In treated patients, disease severity was measured using the SALT score, which gives the percentage of scalp surface area affected. Clonality in the scalp was compared among normal scalp (n=4), patchy alopecia areata scalp (n=8), and alopecia totalis/universalis scalp (n=8). The study used high-throughput TCRbeta sequencing to examine T cell clonal expansion in alopecia areata, in both the C3H/HeJ mouse model and human patients.

Reading the label with the study, this specimen's time point is: about 4 weeks on oral tofacitinib. The treatment or condition label of this sample denotes: oral pan-JAK inhibitor, 5-10 mg twice daily. Lesional scalp punch biopsies and peripheral blood were collected from alopecia areata patients. PBMCs were isolated by density centrifugation and stained for CD3, CD4 and CD8, and CD4+ and CD8+ T cells were sorted on a FACSAria. Libraries were made using the immunoSEQ multiplex PCR assay. For TCR sequencing, RNA was extracted from every sample and reverse transcribed into cDNA to serve as template. SuperScript III was used for first-strand cDNA synthesis, primed with a 2:1 mix of oligo-dT and random hexamers. A synthetic immune receptor repertoire was used to measure amplification bias, and any remaining bias was corrected computationally. Under the source paper's analysis protocol: Raw reads were preprocessed to remove errors, and CDR3 was defined by IMGT conventions from the conserved cysteine to phenylalanine. Clonality was computed as 1 minus the Shannon entropy, with the entropy normalized by log2 of the number of productive unique TCRs. Whether each scalp clone was CD4 or CD8 was inferred by checking scalp TCRbeta sequences against the CD4 and CD8 repertoires from sorted blood. Here the immuneACCESS table is served through TCRdb, limited to in-frame sequences with V and J called. Missing clones are a known gap in these copies; in checked studies unresolved V genes cover under half, and the rest lacks a known reason. The V and J calls and clone size are taken from that table; D and trimming were inferred from the DNA. This sample is represented by 200,000 to 250,000 clones; about three fifths of them were singletons. 4% to 4.5% of the sample belongs to the ten largest clones.

Beyond this particular receptor, the publication reports: Because the treated cohort was small and included a single nonresponder, larger studies are needed to assess links between baseline CD8+ expansion and response. Scalp TCR repertoire analysis is complicated because resident alphabeta T cells in normal human skin are also sequenced, whereas mouse skin is dominated by gammadelta T cells. Compared with mice, TCR sequences shared between patients were less clear, possibly partly because of HLA diversity across the patient population. During tofacitinib treatment, many expanded lesional clones stuck around in both scalp and blood, and this persistence may partly explain why relapse happens after treatment is stopped. Tofacitinib significantly decreased scalp clonality and the number of expanded CD8+ clones among the top 100 scalp clones. Higher clonality and more expanded CD8+ clones were observed in lesional scalp than in normal scalp, particularly in alopecia totalis/universalis, a finding suggestive of antigenic drive.

In the germline V gene, CDR1 corresponds to SGHNT and CDR2 to YENEEA. Trimming leaves V shorter by 5 bases and J shorter by 6 bases, with the junction holding 7 bases beyond the gene matches. The CDR3 goes from the cysteine to the phenylalanine over 14 residues. The retained sequence is limited to the CDR3, 42 bases, with the frame set at the first base. Recombination joined TRBV11-3 with TRBJ2-3; 8 of the junction bases match TRBD1. The source is a human donor with alopecia areata. The sample in question was CD4+ T cells sorted from blood, obtained at week 4, from a patient treated with tofacitinib. The bases read TGTGCCAGCAGCACAGAAGGGACAGGCGATACGCAGTATTTT. This is translated as CASSTEGTGDTQYF.